This T cell receptor beta chain was identified during a study of T cell responses to AZD1222 COVID-19 vaccine. Study-wide results and caveats: Spike-wide vaccine-associated CD4 TCRs dominated at 160-218 and 743-854. Donor demographics were predominantly white British with a female majority; clonal diversity may be underestimated. After the peak T cell response, and only then, were repertoires sampled.

Sequencing used immunoSEQ multiplex PCR; TCRdb keeps in-frame clones, though not all of them. This sample has about 180,000 clones, with more than 90% found just once. The CDR3 is made up of 16 amino acids. The V and J ends lost 2 bases and 5 bases respectively, with 19 bases between them. Germline V gives CDR1 MGHRA, CDR2 YSYEKL. In regard to this clone: Its target is unknown.

The rearrangement uses TRBV4-1 and TRBJ2-7; D gene uncertain. This sequence was found in an adult in good health. The material was peripheral blood, obtained on day 0 of AZD1222 vaccination. As DNA, the CDR3 is TGCGCCAGCAGCCAAAAGATCGCCCCGGTTCCCGACGAGCAGTACTTC. This translates into CASSQKIAPVPDEQYF.